These 6 T cell receptor beta chains were all obtained from the same sample, sequenced in a study of blood T cell repertoires in COVID-19. Clones were sequenced by immunoSEQ multiplex PCR, and TCRdb holds only the in-frame ones, with some missing. This table has about 210,000 clones, more than 85% appearing once. Sequenced sample: peripheral blood. The receptors come from a man between 40 and 49 years old with acute or convalescent COVID-19.

The chain employs TRBV2 and TRBJ2-1; tentatively, D is TRBD1 (6 bases). The V end was cut by 6 bases, the J end by 8 bases, with 17 bases between. CDR3 size: 14 residues. The germline gives CDR1 SNHLY, CDR2 FYNNEI. Here the CDR3 reads CASRAATGLDEQFF. For the CDR3, the DNA is TGTGCCAGCAGGGCGGCTACAGGGTTAGATGAGCAGTTCTTC.

This clone showed up just once. The V gene is TRBV6-5, the J gene TRBJ1-2; 7 bases match TRBD1. Germline values: CDR1 MNHEY, CDR2 SVGAGI. The CDR3 contains 13 residues. The V and J ends lost 6 bases and 6 bases, in that order; junction bases with no gene match: 7. CDR3 amino acids: CASSYTGVNGYTF. The CDR3 DNA follows: TGTGCCAGCAGCTACACAGGGGTTAATGGCTACACCTTC.

The CDR3 loop reads CASSLVAGPTNYGYTF. CDR3 coding DNA: TGCGCCAGCAGCTTGGTCGCAGGGCCTACTAACTATGGCTACACCTTC. V is TRBV5-1 and J is TRBJ1-2, with D possibly being TRBD1 (5 bases). CDR1 SGHRS and CDR2 YFSETQ come from the germline V gene. This CDR3 region has 16 residues. V dropped 0 bases and J dropped 0 bases, with 12 bases sitting between them.

Worth noting for this clone: Other DNA sequences from this sample encode an identical CDR3 as well. This sequence joins TRBV5-4 and TRBJ2-2, with 7 bases identical to TRBD1. Germline V gene sequence: CDR1 SGHNT, CDR2 YYREEE (reference sequence). The CDR3 is 16 amino acids. Trimming removed 0 bases from V and 3 bases from J; junction bases left unmatched: 5. The CDR3 DNA reads as TGTGCCAGCAGCTTGGAAGGGGGCGAAGACACCGGGGAGCTGTTTTTT. It specifies CASSLEGGEDTGELFF.

The chain has TRBV19 and TRBJ2-5; 10 bases align to TRBD2. There are 16 residues in the CDR3. With 3 bases clipped from V and 6 bases from J, the junction kept 10 bases outside the gene matches. Germline V gene data show CDR1 as LNHDA and CDR2 as SQIVND (reference sequence). The CDR3 DNA reads TGTGCCAGTAGTATCCAAGCGGGAGGGCCTCGGAAGACCCAGTACTTC. Protein product: CASSIQAGGPRKTQYF. Combining the CDR3 with reference TRBV19 and TRBJ2-5 gives the whole variable domain DGGITQSPKYLFRKEGQNVTLSCEQNLNHDAMYWYRQDPGQGLRLIYYSQIVNDFQKGDIAEGYSVSREKKESFPLTVTSAQKNPTAFYLCASSIQAGGPRKTQYFGPGTRLLVL.

The chain joins TRBV5-1 to TRBJ2-3, with 12 bases lining up with TRBD2. The CDR3 length is 16 residues. Germline V gene sequence: CDR1 SGHRS, CDR2 YFSETQ. Germline trimming cut 4 bases from V and 7 bases from J; bases unmatched to any gene: 10. CDR3 DNA: TGCGCCAGCAGCCAGGACGCTAGCGGGAGGGGGAATACGCAGTATTTT. This encodes CASSQDASGRGNTQYF.